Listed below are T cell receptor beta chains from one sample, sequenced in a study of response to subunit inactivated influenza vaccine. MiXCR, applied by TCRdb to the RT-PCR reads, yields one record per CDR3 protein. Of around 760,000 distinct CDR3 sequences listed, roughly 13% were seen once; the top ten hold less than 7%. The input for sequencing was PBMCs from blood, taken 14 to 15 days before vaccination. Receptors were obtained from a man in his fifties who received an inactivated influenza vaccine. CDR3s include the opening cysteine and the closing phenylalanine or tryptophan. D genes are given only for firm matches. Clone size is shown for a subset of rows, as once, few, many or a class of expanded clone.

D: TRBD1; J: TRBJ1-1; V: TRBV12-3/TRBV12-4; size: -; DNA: TGTGCCAGCAGTTTTGCCCAGGGGGCGGTTGAAGCTTTCTTT; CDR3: CASSFAQGAVEAFF
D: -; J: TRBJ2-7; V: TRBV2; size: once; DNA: TGTGCCAGCAGTGAAGCGTCGTGGGAGCAGTACTTC; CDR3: CASSEASWEQYF
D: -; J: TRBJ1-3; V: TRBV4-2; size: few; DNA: TGTGCCAGCAGCCAAGGGCAATCCGGGACACCTGTATCTGGAAACACCATATATTTT; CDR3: CASSQGQSGTPVSGNTIYF
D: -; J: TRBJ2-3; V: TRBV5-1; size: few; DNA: TGCGCCAGCAGCTTATTAGCGTCTTATCTCACAGATACGCAGTATTTT; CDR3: CASSLLASYLTDTQYF
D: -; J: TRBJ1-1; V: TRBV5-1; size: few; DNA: TGCGCCAGCAGGCAGGGTGAAGCTTTCTTT; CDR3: CASRQGEAFF
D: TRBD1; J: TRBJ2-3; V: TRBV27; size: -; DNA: TGTGCCAGCACCCGGACAGGAAAATCCACAGATACGCAGTATTTT; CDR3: CASTRTGKSTDTQYF
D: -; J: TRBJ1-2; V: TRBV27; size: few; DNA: TGTGCCAGCAGTTTCCAGGGGACCTATGGCTACACCTTC; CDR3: CASSFQGTYGYTF
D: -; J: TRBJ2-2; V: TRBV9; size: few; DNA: TGTGCCAGCAGCGTCACAGGGAACCCGAACACCGGGGAGCTGTTTTTT; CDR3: CASSVTGNPNTGELFF
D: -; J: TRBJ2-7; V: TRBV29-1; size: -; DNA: TGCAGCGTTGTCCCGAATTCCTACGAGCAGTACTTC; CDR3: CSVVPNSYEQYF
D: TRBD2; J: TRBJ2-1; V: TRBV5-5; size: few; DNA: TGTGCCAGCAGCTTGGTTGTAGCGGGGGGCTACTACAATGAGCAGTTCTTC; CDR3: CASSLVVAGGYYNEQFF
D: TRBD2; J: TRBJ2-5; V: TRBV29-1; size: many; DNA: TGCAGCGCCGGACTAGCGGGAAAAGAGACCCAGTACTTC; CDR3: CSAGLAGKETQYF
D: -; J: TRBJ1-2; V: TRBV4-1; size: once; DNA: TGCGCCAGCAGCCAAGATTGGAGTACCTATGGCTACACCTTC; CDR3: CASSQDWSTYGYTF
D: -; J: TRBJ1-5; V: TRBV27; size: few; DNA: TGTGCCAGCAGTTTATCTTGGGGGCAGAGCAATCAGCCCCAGCATTTT; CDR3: CASSLSWGQSNQPQHF
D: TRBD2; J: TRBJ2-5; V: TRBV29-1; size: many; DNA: TGCAGCGTTGAAGATCAGCGGGAGACCCTCCAAGAGACCCAGTACTTC; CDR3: CSVEDQRETLQETQYF
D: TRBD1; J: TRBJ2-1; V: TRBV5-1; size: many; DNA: TGCGCCAGCAGCTTGACGGGACAGGGAGGGTACAATGAGCAGTTCTTC; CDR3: CASSLTGQGGYNEQFF
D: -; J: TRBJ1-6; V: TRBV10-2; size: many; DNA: TGCGCCAGCACCCAGCCAGGGTCCAATTCACCCCTCCACTTT; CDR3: CASTQPGSNSPLHF
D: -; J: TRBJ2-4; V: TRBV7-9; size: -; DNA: TGTGCCAGCACCCTACAGGGTCAAAACATTCAGTACTTC; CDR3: CASTLQGQNIQYF
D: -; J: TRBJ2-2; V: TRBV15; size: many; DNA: TGTGCCACCAGCAAGGAAACCGGGGAGCTGTTTTTT; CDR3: CATSKETGELFF
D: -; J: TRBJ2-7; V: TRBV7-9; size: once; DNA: TGTGCCAGCAGCTTAGCTTGGAACTACGAGCAGTACTTC; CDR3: CASSLAWNYEQYF
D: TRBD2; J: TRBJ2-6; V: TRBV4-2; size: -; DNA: TGTGCCAGCAGCCAAGAACTAGCGGCCACTGGGGCCAACGTCCTGACTTTC; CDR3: CASSQELAATGANVLTF
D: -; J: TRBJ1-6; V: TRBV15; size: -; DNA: TGTGCCACCAGCAGACAGGTGGGGAATTCACCCCTCCACTTT; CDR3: CATSRQVGNSPLHF
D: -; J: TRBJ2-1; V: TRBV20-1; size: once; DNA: TGCAGTGCTAGGGGCTCGTTCTCCTACAATGAGCAGTTCTTC; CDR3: CSARGSFSYNEQFF
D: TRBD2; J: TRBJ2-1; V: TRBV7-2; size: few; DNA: TGTGCCAGCAGGCTAGCGGGGAATGAGCAGTTCTTC; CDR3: CASRLAGNEQFF
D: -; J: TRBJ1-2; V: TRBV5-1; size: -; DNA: TGCGCCAGCAGCTTGTCTCCGGGTAGGAACTATGGCTACACCTTC; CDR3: CASSLSPGRNYGYTF
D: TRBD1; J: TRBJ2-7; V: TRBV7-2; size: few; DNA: TGTGCCAGCAGCTTATTTAGGTCCGGGACAGCCTACGAGCAGTACTTC; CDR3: CASSLFRSGTAYEQYF
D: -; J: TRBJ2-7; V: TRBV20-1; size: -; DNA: TGCAGTGCTAGAAATTCCTACGAGCAGTACTTC; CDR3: CSARNSYEQYF
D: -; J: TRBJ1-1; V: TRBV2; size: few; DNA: TGTGCCAGCAGCCCCTCAGGGCGCGGTCCGAACACTGAAGCTTTCTTT; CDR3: CASSPSGRGPNTEAFF
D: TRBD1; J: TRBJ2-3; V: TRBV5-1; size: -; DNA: TGCGCCAGCAGCTGGTCCGGGACAGACACAGATACGCAGTATTTT; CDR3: CASSWSGTDTDTQYF
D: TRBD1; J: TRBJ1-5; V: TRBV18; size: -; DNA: TGTGCCAGCTCACCACCGAACAGGGGGAGCAATCAGCCCCAGCATTTT; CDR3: CASSPPNRGSNQPQHF
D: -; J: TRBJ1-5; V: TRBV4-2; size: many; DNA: TGTGCCAGCAGCCAAGATCGGCAGCTTAATCAGCCCCAGCATTTT; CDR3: CASSQDRQLNQPQHF
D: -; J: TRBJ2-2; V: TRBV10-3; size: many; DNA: TGTGCCATCAGAGGGGCAGCGAACACCGGGGAGCTGTTTTTT; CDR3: CAIRGAANTGELFF
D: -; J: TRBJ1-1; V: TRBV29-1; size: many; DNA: TGCAGCGTTGACAGGGGCACCCGGCTAGAAGCTTTCTTT; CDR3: CSVDRGTRLEAFF
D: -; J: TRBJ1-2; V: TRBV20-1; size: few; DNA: TGCAGTGCTAGAGATCAAAGGGGTTATGGCTACACCTTC; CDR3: CSARDQRGYGYTF
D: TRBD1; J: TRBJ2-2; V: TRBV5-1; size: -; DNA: TGCGCCAGCAGCCTTGCCGGGACAGGGGGTTCCGGGGAGCTGTTTTTT; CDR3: CASSLAGTGGSGELFF
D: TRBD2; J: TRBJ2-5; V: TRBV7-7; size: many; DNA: TGTGCTAGCAGCTTAAAGCGGGGCAACCAAGAGACCCAGTACTTC; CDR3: CASSLKRGNQETQYF
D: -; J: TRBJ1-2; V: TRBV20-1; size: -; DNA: TGCAGTGCTAGTCCGGTCAGGGGAGGTGGCTATGGCTACACCTTC; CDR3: CSASPVRGGGYGYTF
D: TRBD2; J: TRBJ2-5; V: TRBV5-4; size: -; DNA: TGTGCCAGCAGCTCCCGACGGGGGGGCCGGGAGACCCAGTACTTC; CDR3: CASSSRRGGRETQYF
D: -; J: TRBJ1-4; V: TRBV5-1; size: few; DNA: TGCGCCAGCAGCTTGAAGATACCCGACGAAAAACTGTTTTTT; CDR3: CASSLKIPDEKLFF
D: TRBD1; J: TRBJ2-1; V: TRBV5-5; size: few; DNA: TGTGCCAGCAGCTTGTCGGGTCCCAGGGGGATCTCCTACAATGAGCAGTTCTTC; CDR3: CASSLSGPRGISYNEQFF
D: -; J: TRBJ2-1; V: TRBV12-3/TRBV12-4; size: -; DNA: TGTGCCAGCAGCATAAGACGCCATGAGCAGTTCTTC; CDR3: CASSIRRHEQFF
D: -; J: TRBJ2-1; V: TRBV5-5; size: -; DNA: TGTGCCAGCAGCAGGGACCAGGGGAATGAGCAGTTCTTC; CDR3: CASSRDQGNEQFF
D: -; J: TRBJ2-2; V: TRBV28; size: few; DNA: TGTGCCAGCACTCTATCAGGGGCCGGGGAGCTGTTTTTT; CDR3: CASTLSGAGELFF
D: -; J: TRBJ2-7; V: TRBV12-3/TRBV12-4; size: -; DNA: TGTGCCAGCAGTTTAGGAGGGGGGACATACTACGAGCAGTACTTC; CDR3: CASSLGGGTYYEQYF
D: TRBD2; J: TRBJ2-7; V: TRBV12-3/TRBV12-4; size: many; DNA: TGTGCCAGCAGCCCCGGGACTAGCGGGGGTCAATCGGAGCAGTACTTC; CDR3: CASSPGTSGGQSEQYF
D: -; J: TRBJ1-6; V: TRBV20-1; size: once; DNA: TGCAGTGCTAGAGATGCAGGGATTAACTATAATTCACCCCTCCACTTT; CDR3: CSARDAGINYNSPLHF
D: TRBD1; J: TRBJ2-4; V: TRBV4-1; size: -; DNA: TGCGCCAGCAGCCACCTACAGGGGGCCAAAAACATTCAGTACTTC; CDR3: CASSHLQGAKNIQYF
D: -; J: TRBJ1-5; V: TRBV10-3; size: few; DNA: TGTGCCATCAGTTCCGGGACTAGCAATCAGCCCCAGCATTTT; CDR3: CAISSGTSNQPQHF
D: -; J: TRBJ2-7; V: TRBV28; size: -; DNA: TGTGCCAGCAGTTTCTCGGGATCGCAGTACTTC; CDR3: CASSFSGSQYF
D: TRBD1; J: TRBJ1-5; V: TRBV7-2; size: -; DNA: TGTGCCAGCAGCAAGGACAGGGATCAGCCCCAGCATTTT; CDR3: CASSKDRDQPQHF
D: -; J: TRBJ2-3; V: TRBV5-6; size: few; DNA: TGTGCCACTAAGCTTGGCCAGGGCGGACTAAATACGCAGTATTTT; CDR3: CATKLGQGGLNTQYF
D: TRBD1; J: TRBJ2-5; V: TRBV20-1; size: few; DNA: TGCAGTGCTAGCAGGGGGCAGAGGGAGACCCAGTACTTC; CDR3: CSASRGQRETQYF
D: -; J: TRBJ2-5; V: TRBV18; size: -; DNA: TGTGCCAGCTCGACTACACATGGGGAGACCCAGTACTTC; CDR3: CASSTTHGETQYF
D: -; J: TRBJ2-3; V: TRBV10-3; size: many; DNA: TGTGCCATCAGTGAGAGGGGGAACACAGATACGCAGTATTTT; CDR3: CAISERGNTDTQYF
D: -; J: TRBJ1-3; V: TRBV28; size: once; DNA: TGTGCCAGCAGTCCGAGCGAGACTGGATACACCATATATTTT; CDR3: CASSPSETGYTIYF
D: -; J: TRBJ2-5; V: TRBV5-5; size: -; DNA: TGTGCCAGCAGCTTGGACAGGCCAGGGGAGACCCAGTACTTC; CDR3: CASSLDRPGETQYF